This T cell receptor beta chain was captured by sequencing in a study of blood T cell repertoires in COVID-19 (TCRdb year 2020). Background for the entire study: The collaborator samples originated in the United States, Italy and Spain and spanned the acute and convalescent phases of COVID-19. The prospective study material was composed of cDNA or gDNA derived from T cells, B-cell-depleted T cells, or PBMCs. The repertoires were released in a freely available public database intended as a resource for research on the immune response to SARS-CoV-2. The dataset comprised deeply sampled blood TCRbeta repertoires from subjects exposed to, actively infected with, or recovered from COVID-19. A de-identified subject ID, COVID-19 status, age in years and sex were almost always included in the sample metadata. The samples were drawn from the first 160 participants of the ongoing ImmuneRACE study and from 1,254 subjects provided by 6 global collaborators. Where available, HLA class I and class II types were obtained from metadata supplied by the sample provider rather than from assay-based typing. Here is what the overall study found, with its caveats: The quantity of clinical and demographic metadata differed by source and by participant and was supplied without curation.

The collaborating institutions used their own protocols to collect whole blood in K2EDTA tubes. For TCRbeta analysis, collaborators shipped samples as frozen whole blood, isolated PBMCs, or DNA extracted from either of those sample types. As to this clone: It lacks a known antigen. Per-base qualities were not stored, and no clone one base away is much larger.

TCRbeta CDR3 regions were amplified from genomic DNA using the immunoSEQ Assay, a bias-controlled multiplex PCR. As for how the authors treated the data: Nucleated cell counts per sample were estimated from amplification of reference gene primers within the assay. Sequence reads were collapsed and filtered to measure the absolute abundance of every unique TCRbeta CDR3 rearrangement. For each sample, productive Simpson clonality was calculated as the square root of Simpson's diversity index across productive rearrangements. TCRdb took over this immuneACCESS table, retaining in-frame rearrangements with V and J assigned. Such tables are incomplete; in checked studies, under half of the missing clones stem from an unresolved V gene, and the remainder is unexplained. The V and J calls and clone size come from that table; D and trimming were worked out from the DNA. This sample is represented by more than 85,000 clones; around nine tenths of them were singletons. The top ten constitute roughly 4.3% of the sample.

This clonotype was obtained from a man between 65 and 85 years old with acute or convalescent COVID-19. Material: peripheral blood.

In nucleotide form, the sequence is TGTGCCAGCAGTGACAGGGTATTGCGGAAGTATGGCTACACCTTC. Its amino acids are CASSDRVLRKYGYTF. The receptor chain draws on TRBV2 and TRBJ1-2; TRBD1 is a weak D gene call, 5 bases matching. The trim is 3 bases for V and 5 bases for J, with a gap of 16 bases between the germline ends. The CDR3 has 15 amino acids, counting the end cysteine and phenylalanine. The retained sequence is limited to the CDR3, 45 bases, with the frame set at the first base. The germline V gene gives CDR1 as SNHLY and CDR2 as FYNNEI.